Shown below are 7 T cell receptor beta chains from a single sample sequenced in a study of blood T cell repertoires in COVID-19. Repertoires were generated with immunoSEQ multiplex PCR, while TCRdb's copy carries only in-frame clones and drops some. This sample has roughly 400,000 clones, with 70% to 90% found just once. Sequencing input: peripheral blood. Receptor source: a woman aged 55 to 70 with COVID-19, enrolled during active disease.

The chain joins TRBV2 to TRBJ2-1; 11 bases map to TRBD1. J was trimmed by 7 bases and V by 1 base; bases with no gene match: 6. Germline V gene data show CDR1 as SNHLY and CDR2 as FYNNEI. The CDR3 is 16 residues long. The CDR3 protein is CASSEDWGTGGNEQFF. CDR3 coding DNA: TGTGCCAGCAGTGAAGATTGGGGGACAGGGGGAAATGAGCAGTTCTTC.

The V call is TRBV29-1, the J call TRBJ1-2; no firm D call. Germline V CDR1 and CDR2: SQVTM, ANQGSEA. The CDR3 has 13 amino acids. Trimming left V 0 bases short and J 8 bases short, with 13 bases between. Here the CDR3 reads CSVEDLVYGGYTF. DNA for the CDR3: TGCAGCGTTGAAGATCTAGTCTACGGGGGCTACACCTTC.

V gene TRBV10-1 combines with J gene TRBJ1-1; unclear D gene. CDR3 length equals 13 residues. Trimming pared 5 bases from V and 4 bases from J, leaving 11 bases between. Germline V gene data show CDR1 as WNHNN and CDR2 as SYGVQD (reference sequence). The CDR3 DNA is TGCGCCAGCAGTTTACGCGGTCCCACTGAAGCTTTCTTT. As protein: CASSLRGPTEAFF.

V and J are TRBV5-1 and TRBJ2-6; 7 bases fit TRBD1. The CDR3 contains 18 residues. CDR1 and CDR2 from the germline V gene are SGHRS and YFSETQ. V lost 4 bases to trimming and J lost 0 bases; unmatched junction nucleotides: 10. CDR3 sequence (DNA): TGCGCCAGCAGCAGCGGACAGGTCCCTATCTCTGGGGCCAACGTCCTGACTTTC. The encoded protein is CASSSGQVPISGANVLTF.

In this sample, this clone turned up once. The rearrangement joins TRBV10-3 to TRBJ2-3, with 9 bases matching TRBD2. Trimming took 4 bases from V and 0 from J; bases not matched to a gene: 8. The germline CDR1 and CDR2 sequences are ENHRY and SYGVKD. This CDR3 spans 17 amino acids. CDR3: CAISGKASGESTDTQYF. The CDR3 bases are TGTGCCATCAGTGGCAAGGCTAGCGGGGAAAGCACAGATACGCAGTATTTT.

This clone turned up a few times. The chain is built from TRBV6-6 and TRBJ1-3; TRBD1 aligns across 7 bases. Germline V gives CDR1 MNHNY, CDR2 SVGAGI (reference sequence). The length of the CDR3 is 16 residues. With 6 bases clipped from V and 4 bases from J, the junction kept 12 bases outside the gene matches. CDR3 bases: TGTGCCAGCAGCTCGGACAGGCTTAAAGGGGGAAACACCATATATTTT. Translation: CASSSDRLKGGNTIYF.

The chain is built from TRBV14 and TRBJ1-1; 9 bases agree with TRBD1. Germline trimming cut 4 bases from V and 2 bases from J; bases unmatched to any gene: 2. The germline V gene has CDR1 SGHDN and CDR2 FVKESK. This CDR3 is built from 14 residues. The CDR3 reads CASSRQGGNTEAFF. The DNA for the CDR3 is TGTGCCAGCAGCCGACAGGGGGGCAACACTGAAGCTTTCTTT.